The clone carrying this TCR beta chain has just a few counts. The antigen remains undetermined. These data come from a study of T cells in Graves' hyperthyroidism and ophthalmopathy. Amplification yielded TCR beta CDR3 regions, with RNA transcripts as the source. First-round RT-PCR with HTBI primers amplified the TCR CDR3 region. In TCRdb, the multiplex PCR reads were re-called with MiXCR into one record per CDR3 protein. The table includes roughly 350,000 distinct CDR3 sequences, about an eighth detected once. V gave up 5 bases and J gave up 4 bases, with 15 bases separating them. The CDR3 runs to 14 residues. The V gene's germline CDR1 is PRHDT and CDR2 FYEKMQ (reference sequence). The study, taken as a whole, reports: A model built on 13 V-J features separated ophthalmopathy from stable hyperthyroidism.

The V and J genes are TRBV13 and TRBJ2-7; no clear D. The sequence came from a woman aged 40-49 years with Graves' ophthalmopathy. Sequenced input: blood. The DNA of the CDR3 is TGTGCCAGCAGCCCGTGGACCGTCTCGTACGAGCAGTACTTC. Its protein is CASSPWTVSYEQYF.